The count of the clone carrying this T cell receptor (beta chain) is one. In the source study's methods: Amplification of reference gene primers was used by the study to estimate nucleated cell counts. Sequenced by immunoSEQ multiplex PCR; TCRdb stores in-frame clones only, minus some. The V and J calls and clone size were taken over from that table, and D and trimming were inferred from the DNA. The sample has about 250,000 clones, about 87% seen once. This entry comes from a study of blood T cell repertoires in COVID-19. Background on the study: The study drew acute and convalescent COVID-19 samples from the United States, Italy and Spain. T cells, B-cell-depleted T cells, or PBMCs supplied cDNA or gDNA.

The germline V gene has CDR1 SGHTA and CDR2 FQGNSA. This CDR3 is built from 15 residues. V lost 5 bases to trimming and J lost 7 bases; unmatched junction nucleotides: 11. Seattle patient enrollment occurred during active infection, with longitudinal follow-up thereafter. This chain uses TRBV7-2 with TRBJ2-7; 10 bases agree with TRBD2. Sequenced material: peripheral blood. This sequence originates from a woman under 40 with COVID-19, enrolled during active disease. The CDR3 protein is CASSRTSGPQWEQYV. DNA for the CDR3: TGTGCCAGCAGCAGGACTAGCGGCCCTCAATGGGAGCAGTACGTC.